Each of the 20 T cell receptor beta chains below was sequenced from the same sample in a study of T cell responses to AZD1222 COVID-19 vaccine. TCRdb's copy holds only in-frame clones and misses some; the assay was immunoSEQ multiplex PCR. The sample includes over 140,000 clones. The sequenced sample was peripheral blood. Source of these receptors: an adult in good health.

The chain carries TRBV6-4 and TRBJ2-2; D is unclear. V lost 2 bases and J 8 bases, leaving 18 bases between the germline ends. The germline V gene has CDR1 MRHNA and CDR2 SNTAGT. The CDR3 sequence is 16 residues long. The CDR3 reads CASSDPEWSNRGELFF. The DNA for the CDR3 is TGTGCCAGCAGTGACCCCGAATGGTCCAACCGAGGGGAGCTGTTTTTT.

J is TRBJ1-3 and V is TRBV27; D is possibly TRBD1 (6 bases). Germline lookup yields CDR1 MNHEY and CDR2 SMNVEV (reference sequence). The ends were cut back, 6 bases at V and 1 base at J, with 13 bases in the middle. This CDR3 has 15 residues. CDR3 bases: TGTGCCAGCAGCCCCCGGGGGGCTTCTGGAAACACCATATATTTT. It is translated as CASSPRGASGNTIYF.

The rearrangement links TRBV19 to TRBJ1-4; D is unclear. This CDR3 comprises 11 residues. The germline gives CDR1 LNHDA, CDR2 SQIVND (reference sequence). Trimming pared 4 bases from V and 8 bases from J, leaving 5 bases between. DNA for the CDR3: TGTGCCAGTAGTAACGACGAAAAACTGTTTTTT. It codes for CASSNDEKLFF.

The CDR3 sequence: CAISPSGGSWEQYF. CDR3 DNA: TGTGCCATCAGTCCCTCGGGAGGGTCGTGGGAGCAGTACTTC. This chain uses TRBV10-3 with TRBJ2-7; 8 nucleotides match TRBD2. V was clipped by 5 bases and J by 7 bases; unmatched bases: 10. This CDR3 contains 14 residues. Germline assignment: CDR1 ENHRY and CDR2 SYGVKD.

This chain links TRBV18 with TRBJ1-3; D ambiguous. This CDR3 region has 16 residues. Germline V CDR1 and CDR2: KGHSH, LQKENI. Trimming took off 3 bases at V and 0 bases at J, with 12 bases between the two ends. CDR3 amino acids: CASSPISGNSGNTIYF. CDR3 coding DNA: TGTGCCAGCTCACCGATTTCCGGGAACTCTGGAAACACCATATATTTT.

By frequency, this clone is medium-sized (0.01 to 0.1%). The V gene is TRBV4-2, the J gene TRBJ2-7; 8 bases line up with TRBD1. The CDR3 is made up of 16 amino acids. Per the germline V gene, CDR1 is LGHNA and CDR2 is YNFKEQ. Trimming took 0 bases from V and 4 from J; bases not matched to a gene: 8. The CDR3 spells CASSQEGLDREYEQYF. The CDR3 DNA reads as TGTGCCAGCAGCCAAGAGGGCCTGGACAGGGAGTACGAGCAGTACTTC.

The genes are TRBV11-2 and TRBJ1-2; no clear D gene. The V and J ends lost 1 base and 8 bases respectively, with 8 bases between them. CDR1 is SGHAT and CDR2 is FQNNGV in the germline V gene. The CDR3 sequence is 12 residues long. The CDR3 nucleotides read TGTGCCAGCAGCTTAGTGGGCAGCGGCTACACCTTC. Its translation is CASSLVGSGYTF.

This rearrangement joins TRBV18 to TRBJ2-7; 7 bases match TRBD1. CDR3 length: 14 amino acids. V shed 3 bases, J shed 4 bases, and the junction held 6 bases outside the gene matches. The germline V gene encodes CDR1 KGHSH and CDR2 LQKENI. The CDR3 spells CASSPADRVYEQYF. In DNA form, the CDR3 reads TGTGCCAGCTCACCTGCCGACAGGGTATACGAGCAGTACTTC.

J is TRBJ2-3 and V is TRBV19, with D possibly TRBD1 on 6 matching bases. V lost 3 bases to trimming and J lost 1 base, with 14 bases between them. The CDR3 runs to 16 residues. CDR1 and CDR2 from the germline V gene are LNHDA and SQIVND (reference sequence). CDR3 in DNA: TGTGCCAGTAGTATTGGGGGCTGGGGTCGCACAGATACGCAGTATTTT. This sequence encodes CASSIGGWGRTDTQYF.

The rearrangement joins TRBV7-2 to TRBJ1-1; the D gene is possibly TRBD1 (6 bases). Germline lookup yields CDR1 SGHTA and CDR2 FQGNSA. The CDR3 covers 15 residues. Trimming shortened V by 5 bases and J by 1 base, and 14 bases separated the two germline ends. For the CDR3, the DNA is TGTGCCAGCAGCCCCAGGACAGCCCCGAACACTGAAGCTTTCTTT. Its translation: CASSPRTAPNTEAFF. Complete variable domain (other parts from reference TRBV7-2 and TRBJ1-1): GAGVSQSPSNKVTEKGKDVELRCDPISGHTALYWYRQSLGQGLEFLIYFQGNSAPDKSGLPSDRFSAERTGGSVSTLTIQRTQQEDSAVYLCASSPRTAPNTEAFFGQGTRLTVV.

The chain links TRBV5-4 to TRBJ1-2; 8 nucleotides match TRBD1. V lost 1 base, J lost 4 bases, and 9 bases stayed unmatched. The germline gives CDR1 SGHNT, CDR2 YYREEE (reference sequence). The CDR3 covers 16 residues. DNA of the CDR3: TGTGCCAGCAGCTTGCGGGTGGGGACAGGCACCTATGGCTACACCTTC. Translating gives CASSLRVGTGTYGYTF.

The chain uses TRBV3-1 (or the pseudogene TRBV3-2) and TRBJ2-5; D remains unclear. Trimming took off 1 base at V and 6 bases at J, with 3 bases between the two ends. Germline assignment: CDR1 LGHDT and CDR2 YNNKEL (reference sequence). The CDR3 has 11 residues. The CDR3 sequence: CASSQVQTQYF. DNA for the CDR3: TGTGCCAGCAGCCAAGTACAGACCCAGTACTTC.

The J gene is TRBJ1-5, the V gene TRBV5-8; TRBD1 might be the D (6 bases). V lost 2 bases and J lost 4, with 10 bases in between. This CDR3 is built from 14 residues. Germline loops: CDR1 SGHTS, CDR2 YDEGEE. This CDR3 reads CASSLDRRNQPQHF. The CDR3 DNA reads TGTGCCAGCAGCTTAGACAGGCGTAATCAGCCCCAGCATTTT.

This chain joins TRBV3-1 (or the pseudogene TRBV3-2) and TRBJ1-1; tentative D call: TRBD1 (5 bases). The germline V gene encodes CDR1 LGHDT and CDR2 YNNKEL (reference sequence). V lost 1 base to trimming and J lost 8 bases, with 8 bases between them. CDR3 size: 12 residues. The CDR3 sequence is CASSQVPGEAFF. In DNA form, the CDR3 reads TGTGCCAGCAGCCAAGTCCCAGGGGAAGCTTTCTTT.

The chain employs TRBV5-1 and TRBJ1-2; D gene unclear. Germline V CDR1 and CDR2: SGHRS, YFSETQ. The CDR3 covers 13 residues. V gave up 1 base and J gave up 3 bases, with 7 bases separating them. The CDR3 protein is CASSLSPDYGYTF. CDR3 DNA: TGCGCCAGCAGCTTGTCGCCAGACTATGGCTACACCTTC.

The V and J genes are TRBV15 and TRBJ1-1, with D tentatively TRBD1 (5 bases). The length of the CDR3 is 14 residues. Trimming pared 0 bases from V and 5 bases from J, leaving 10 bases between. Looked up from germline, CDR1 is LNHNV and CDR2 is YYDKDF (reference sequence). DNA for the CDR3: TGTGCCACCAGCAGAGAGGGTAGGGGAACTGAAGCTTTCTTT. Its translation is CATSREGRGTEAFF.

In DNA, the CDR3 is TGTGCCAGTAGTATAGTCGGTGAGCAGTTCTTC. This gives the protein CASSIVGEQFF. The chain links TRBV19 to TRBJ2-1, with unresolved D. The CDR3 extends over 11 amino acids. Trimming stripped 1 base from V and 9 bases from J, with 4 bases between. Germline V CDR1 and CDR2: LNHDA, SQIVND (reference sequence).

In DNA form, the CDR3 reads TGTGCCAGCAGTTACAGGGGGACACAGGATGAAAAACTGTTTTTT. This codes for CASSYRGTQDEKLFF. J is TRBJ1-4 and V is TRBV6-5; weak D call: TRBD1 (6 bases). CDR3 length: 15 residues. V lost 2 bases and J lost 6, with 13 bases in between. Germline V lookup: CDR1 MNHEY, CDR2 SVGAGI.

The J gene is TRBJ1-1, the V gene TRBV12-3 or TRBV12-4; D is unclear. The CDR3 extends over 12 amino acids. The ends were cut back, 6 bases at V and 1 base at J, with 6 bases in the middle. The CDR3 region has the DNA TGTGCCAGCAGCAACACGAACACTGAAGCTTTCTTT. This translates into CASSNTNTEAFF.

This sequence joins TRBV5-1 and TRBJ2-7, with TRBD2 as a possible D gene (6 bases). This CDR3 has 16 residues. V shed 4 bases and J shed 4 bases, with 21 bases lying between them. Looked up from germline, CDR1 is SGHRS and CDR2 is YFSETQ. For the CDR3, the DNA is TGCGCCAGCAGCGTCGAAGGGACCTCCGGGGGATACGAGCAGTACTTC. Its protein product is CASSVEGTSGGYEQYF.